The TCR beta chain under discussion was sequenced for a study of spatial heterogeneity in lung cancer (dated 2019 in TCRdb). Background for the entire study: Donors were 70 or so patients with early-stage, untreated non-small cell lung cancer from the lung TRACERx cohort. At surgery, both alpha and beta chains were TCR-sequenced in around 240 tumor regions, fewer than 85 matched nontumor lung samples and around 50 PBMC samples. In non-small cell lung cancer, the study quantitatively compared TCR alpha and beta repertoires across several tumor regions, matched nontumor lung, and blood. In the raw uncorrected reads, each unique combination of TCR and UMI appeared on average more than ten times. More beta-chain than alpha-chain transcripts were consistently detected, likely reflecting higher beta-chain transcript abundance. TCR repertoire features were related to nonsynonymous mutation counts determined by whole-exome sequencing of tumor tissue. Follow-up PBMC samples were sequenced whenever the samples were available, and the median time to follow-up was around 24 months after resection.

What the research found in general, with its limitations: Only approximately 13 patients were included in comparisons of baseline and follow-up blood repertoires. Additional single-cell paired TCR alpha and beta sequencing was considered necessary to confirm, at a functional level, the hypothesis that regional TCRs recognize regional mutations. Ubiquitous expanded tumor TCRs were found in blood more often at tumor resection than at routine follow-up.

The sample's time point, from its label and the paper: blood at routine non-recurrence follow-up after resection. Without any cell sorting, TCR sequencing was performed on whole RNA extracted either from tumor and nontumor lung tissue or from cryopreserved PBMC samples. A patient was chosen for TCR sequencing only when enough RNA was available from at least two tumor regions. The library came from 5' RACE. Instrument on record: NextSeq 500. The TCR library protocol attached a unique molecular identifier to each TCR cDNA molecule to allow correction of PCR and sequencing errors. As for the original processing: TCR identification, UMI-based error correction and CDR3 extraction were performed with Decombinator tools. TCRs above a frequency of 2 per 1,000, corresponding to the top 1% of the tumor frequency distribution, were defined as expanded. Rényi diversity was computed with the R vegan package after subsampling each repertoire 100 times to 5,000 TCRs. CDR3 similarity networks were built from amino acid triplet string-kernel similarity, with CDR3s being connected when pairwise similarity was above 0.82. TCRdb applied fastp at Q25 and MiXCR to the public reads, then kept only in-frame beta chains. Every entry covers one CDR3 protein and lists the most common genes and DNA from its rows. TCRdb's processing, not the study's, gives the V and J calls here. Counted in this sample were 35,000 to 45,000 distinct CDR3 sequences; approximately 8% of them appeared once. The top ten clones comprise 9.4% of the sample.

This clonotype was seen many times. This receptor's antigen is unknown. No quality values exist for individual bases; no much larger clone is one base distant. The junction carries 13 bases between V and J, which are trimmed by 3 bases and 4 bases respectively. Inclusive of the bounding cysteine and phenylalanine, the CDR3 is 15 residues long. CDR3 DNA is the only sequence kept; it has 45 bases, read in frame from the first base. The germline V gene (reference sequence) sets CDR1 to MNHEY and CDR2 to SMNVEV. Source: PBMCs, taken at follow-up. Recombination linked TRBV27 to TRBJ1-5; possibly the D gene is TRBD1, per 5 matching bases. The receptor's source is a male donor with early-stage non-small cell lung cancer. DNA sequence: TGTGCCAGCAGTTTTGTGGGGGGTGTTAATCAGCCCCAGCATTTT. This encodes CASSFVGGVNQPQHF.